The 22 T cell receptor beta chains below all came from one sample that was sequenced in a study of human T cells and chemical hapten exposure. In TCRdb, the RACE reads were re-called with MiXCR into one record per CDR3 protein. Here the sample spans a few hundred thousand distinct CDR3 sequences, about 6.3% being singletons. The time point: patch test 2, 6 weeks after DPC sensitization. Treatment given: therapeutic diphenylcyclopropenone sensitization with weekly scalp DPC. Specimen: whole blood, collected in connection with sensitization to the hapten diphenylcyclopropenone (DPC). All receptors derive from a woman between 18 and 29 years old with alopecia areata. Some clones in this sample may be carry-over from other donors' samples.

This clonotype has more than one count but fewer than ten. V is TRBV12-3 or TRBV12-4 and J is TRBJ2-2; D is perhaps TRBD1 (5 bases). The CDR3 contains 19 residues. V gave up 6 bases and J gave up 7 bases, with 30 bases separating them. CDR3 sequence: CASSSTVTATGILGGELFF. The CDR3 DNA sequence: TGTGCCAGCAGCTCTACAGTGACAGCTACTGGGATTCTGGGCGGGGAGCTGTTTTTT.

Many counts were recorded for this clonotype. The rearrangement uses TRBV5-6 and TRBJ1-4; 10 nucleotides match TRBD1. The CDR3 runs to 14 residues. In germline, CDR1 is SGHDT, CDR2 YYEEEE. The J segment lost 8 bases and the V segment lost 5 bases, leaving 6 bases of the junction unmatched. Written as DNA, the CDR3 is TGTGCCAGCAGGGCCGGGACAGGGGCGGAAAAACTGTTTTTT. Its translation: CASRAGTGAEKLFF.

The genes are TRBV6-6 and TRBJ2-5; 7 bases are shared with TRBD2. Germline lookup yields CDR1 MNHNY and CDR2 SVGAGI (reference sequence). The CDR3 extends over 14 amino acids. The ends lost 2 bases at V and 4 bases at J; junction bases unmatched: 4. The CDR3 coding sequence is TGTGCCAGCAGTTACCGCGGGGGAGGAGAGACCCAGTACTTC. As protein: CASSYRGGGETQYF.

This chain connects TRBV5-1 to TRBJ2-6; D remains unclear. With 0 bases removed from V and 1 base from J, the gap between germline ends came to 8 bases. Germline lookup yields CDR1 SGHRS and CDR2 YFSETQ. The CDR3 loop spans 16 amino acids. Here the CDR3 reads CASSLERQSGANVLTF. The CDR3 DNA reads as TGCGCCAGCAGCTTGGAACGGCAATCTGGGGCCAACGTCCTGACTTTC.

The table lists this clonotype with many counts. The genes are TRBV11-2 and TRBJ2-6, with D maybe TRBD2 (6 bases). CDR1 is SGHAT and CDR2 is FQNNGV in the germline V gene. This CDR3 region has 20 residues. V was pared by 3 bases and J by 0 bases, with 21 bases between. Here the CDR3 DNA reads TGTGCCAGCAGCTTGAGGGGCCGGTGGGACTTCGGCTCTGGGGCCAACGTCCTGACTTTC. Protein: CASSLRGRWDFGSGANVLTF. Using reference TRBV11-2 and TRBJ2-6 for the parts outside the CDR3, the full variable domain is EAGVAQSPRYKIIEKRQSVAFWCNPISGHATLYWYQQILGQGPKLLIQFQNNGVVDDSQLPKDRFSAERLKGVDSTLKIQPAKLEDSAVYLCASSLRGRWDFGSGANVLTFGAGSRLTVL.

This clonotype was detected a few times. This chain uses TRBV6-5 with TRBJ1-3; 7 bases fit TRBD1. Germline loops: CDR1 MNHEY, CDR2 SVGAGI. V was pared by 0 bases and J by 0 bases, with 2 bases of the junction left unmatched. The CDR3 consists of 16 residues. The CDR3 nucleotides read TGTGCCAGCAGTTACTCAGGGGGCTTCTCTGGAAACACCATATATTTT. Its translation: CASSYSGGFSGNTIYF.

This clonotype was seen a few times. The gene calls are TRBV5-1 and TRBJ2-1; D is uncertain. V was trimmed by 2 bases and J by 9 bases, leaving 6 bases between them. Germline V gene lookup returns CDR1 SGHRS and CDR2 YFSETQ. There are 11 residues in the CDR3. The CDR3 nucleotides read TGCGCCAGCAGCTTTGGCGGTGAGCAGTTCTTC. Protein sequence: CASSFGGEQFF.

The gene calls are TRBV7-2 and TRBJ1-5, with a possible D match to TRBD1 (5 bases). Germline V gene data show CDR1 as SGHTA and CDR2 as FQGNSA. Trimming stripped 5 bases from V and 7 bases from J, with 12 bases between. The CDR3 has 13 amino acids. The CDR3: CASSVQGNQPQHF. For the CDR3, the DNA is TGTGCCAGCAGCGTGCAGGGAAACCAGCCCCAGCATTTT.

This clonotype has more than one count but fewer than ten. The chain recombines TRBV9 with TRBJ2-2; 11 bases are a match to TRBD2. The CDR3 has 17 amino acids. The V and J ends lost 3 bases and 0 bases, in that order; junction bases with no gene match: 4. Germline CDR1 SGDLS, CDR2 YYNGEE. Here the CDR3 DNA reads TGTGCCAGCAGCGCCCTGACTAGCGGGGCGAACACCGGGGAGCTGTTTTTT. Its protein is CASSALTSGANTGELFF.

This clonotype was found many times. J is TRBJ1-3 and V is TRBV6-6; D gene uncertain. From germline, CDR1 is MNHNY and CDR2 SVGAGI (reference sequence). The V gene lost 7 bases and the J gene lost 4 bases, with 14 bases spanning the gap. CDR3 size: 14 residues. CDR3 loop: CASTPELWGNTIYF. The DNA of the CDR3 is TGTGCCAGCACTCCGGAGCTCTGGGGAAACACCATATATTTT.

The chain links TRBV12-3 or TRBV12-4 to TRBJ1-2; 8 positions match TRBD1. Trimming cost V 5 bases and J 3 bases; bases outside gene matches: 11. The CDR3 totals 16 residues. CDR3 coding DNA: TGTGCCAGCAGTCCAGGGGGCGCGAGGAGAGACTATGGCTACACCTTC. Its translation: CASSPGGARRDYGYTF.

Many counts were recorded for this clonotype. The chain links TRBV29-1 to TRBJ2-1; 10 positions agree with TRBD2. J lost 3 bases, V lost 4 bases, and 6 bases had no gene match. Germline lookup yields CDR1 SQVTM and CDR2 ANQGSEA. The CDR3 extends over 15 amino acids. CDR3 DNA sequence: TGCAGCGTTGTGGGCCTAGCGGGGGTCTACAATGAGCAGTTCTTC. Its protein is CSVVGLAGVYNEQFF.

The chain uses TRBV6-5 and TRBJ1-6, with 10 bases identical to TRBD1. V was pared by 5 bases and J by 9 bases, with 7 bases of the junction left unmatched. There are 15 residues in the CDR3. Per germline, CDR1 MNHEY and CDR2 SVGAGI. CDR3 in amino acids: CASSHRDRGSSPLHF. The CDR3 coding sequence is TGTGCCAGCAGTCACCGGGACAGGGGATCTTCACCCCTCCACTTT.

V gene TRBV10-3 combines with J gene TRBJ2-1; D unresolved. This CDR3 spans 13 amino acids. Deletions cut 6 bases from V and 8 bases from J, with 14 bases between. Germline V gene data show CDR1 as ENHRY and CDR2 as SYGVKD. CDR3 in amino acids: CAIRRSLRDEQFF. The CDR3 DNA follows: TGTGCCATCAGGAGGAGCCTTCGCGATGAGCAGTTCTTC.

This clonotype was seen repeatedly, ten times or more. The chain recombines TRBV7-2 with TRBJ1-2, with D uncertain. Deletions cut 0 bases from V and 4 bases from J, with 12 bases between. The CDR3 totals 15 residues. The germline CDR1 and CDR2 sequences are SGHTA and FQGNSA. CDR3 protein: CASSLAPGSSYGYTF. The DNA for the CDR3 is TGTGCCAGCAGCTTAGCGCCGGGATCTAGCTATGGCTACACCTTC.

This clonotype occurred a few times. This chain joins TRBV7-6 and TRBJ2-2; D not resolved. Germline CDR1 reads SGHVS; CDR2 reads FNYEAQ. Trimming left V 5 bases short and J 4 bases short, with 5 bases between. CDR3 length: 12 residues. This CDR3 is CASSPPTGELFF. The CDR3 DNA reads TGTGCCAGCAGCCCTCCCACCGGGGAGCTGTTTTTT.

This clonotype was seen many times. The rearrangement links TRBV29-1 to TRBJ1-2; D unresolved. The germline V gene encodes CDR1 SQVTM and CDR2 ANQGSEA. The CDR3 runs to 13 residues. V was pared by 6 bases and J by 2 bases, with 13 bases between. CDR3 amino acids: CSVGSRLNYGYTF. CDR3 coding DNA: TGCAGCGTAGGCAGCCGGTTAAACTATGGCTACACCTTC.

This clonotype showed up many times. The chain combines TRBV10-3 with TRBJ2-5; D remains ambiguous. There are 13 residues in the CDR3. The V end was cut by 6 bases, the J end by 2 bases, with 10 bases between. Germline V lookup: CDR1 ENHRY, CDR2 SYGVKD. The CDR3, as DNA: TGTGCCATCAGCCCCGAAGCTCAAGAGACCCAGTACTTC. Its protein product is CAISPEAQETQYF.

Notes on this clonotype: It may be a read error: a sequence one base away is much more abundant. The rearrangement links TRBV6-5 to TRBJ2-4; D perhaps matches TRBD1 (5 bases). From germline, CDR1 is MNHEY and CDR2 SVGAGI. The CDR3 length is 13 residues. Here the CDR3 reads CAGSYSPSGYWYF. The DNA for the CDR3 is TGTGCCGGCAGTTACTCGCCGTCAGGGTATTGGTACTTC.

With regard to this clonotype: With a much larger clone just one base away, this may be a read error. The rearrangement links TRBV10-3 to TRBJ1-5; D call uncertain. Per germline, CDR1 ENHRY and CDR2 SYGVKD. This CDR3 region has 16 residues. Trimming removed 4 bases from V and 3 bases from J, with 16 bases in between. The CDR3 sequence: CAISGGETNYNQPQHF. As DNA, the CDR3 is TGTGCCATCAGTGGAGGCGAGACAAACTACAATCAGCCCCAGCATTTT.

This clonotype has ten or more counts. The rearrangement joins TRBV12-3 or TRBV12-4 to TRBJ2-3; D unresolved. The V gene lost 4 bases and the J gene lost 6 bases, with 8 bases spanning the gap. CDR3 length: 12 residues. DNA for the CDR3: TGTGCCAGCAGTTCATGGGTTGATACGCAGTATTTT. Protein product: CASSSWVDTQYF.

This clonotype was seen more than once but under ten times. V and J are TRBV4-3 and TRBJ2-5, with TRBD2 identical over 14 bases. The germline V gene has CDR1 LGHNA and CDR2 YSLEER. After removal of 3 bases from V and 1 base from J, the junction contained 4 bases not matched to a gene. This CDR3 comprises 17 residues. CDR3 nucleotides: TGCGCCAGCAGCCAGGGACTAGCGGGGGTGTTCCAAGAGACCCAGTACTTC. Its translation: CASSQGLAGVFQETQYF.